The next 27 T cell receptor beta chains were all read from a single sample in a study of regulatory T cells in long-lasting Graves disease. Construction of the TCR beta libraries employed iRepertoire HTBI primers in conjunction with Arm-PCR of CDR3 regions. Using its own MiXCR run on the multiplex PCR reads, TCRdb lists one record per CDR3 protein. In the table there are roughly 430,000 distinct CDR3 sequences, 20% to 25% of which are singletons. Time point: persistent/refractory GD, antithyroid drugs over 5 years with positive TRAb. The authors made the TCR library using RNA they extracted from PBMCs. The sequencing used peripheral blood mononuclear cells (PBMCs), collected when the disease was refractory, from a patient treated with antithyroid drugs. The receptors originated from a female donor with Graves disease.

At least ten counts were recorded for this clonotype. This chain joins TRBV10-3 and TRBJ2-7, with 7 bases fitting TRBD1. Germline V CDR1 and CDR2: ENHRY, SYGVKD. The CDR3 extends over 14 amino acids. J lost 2 bases, V lost 6 bases, and 7 bases had no gene match. CDR3 DNA sequence: TGTGCCATCAGACCCCGGGACAGTCCCTACGAGCAGTACTTC. It codes for CAIRPRDSPYEQYF.

This clonotype was seen more than once but under ten times. The rearrangement joins TRBV9 to TRBJ2-2; unclear D gene. Germline V gives CDR1 SGDLS, CDR2 YYNGEE. The germline V and J ends were trimmed by 3 bases and 3 bases, with 9 bases remaining between them. There are 14 residues in the CDR3. The CDR3 DNA follows: TGTGCCAGCAGCGATCCTGACTACACCGGGGAGCTGTTTTTT. Its translation is CASSDPDYTGELFF.

This clonotype was counted many times. The chain carries TRBV20-1 and TRBJ1-1; no reliable D call. This CDR3 has 12 amino acids. V shed 1 base and J shed 6 bases, with 9 bases lying between them. From germline, CDR1 is DFQATT and CDR2 SNEGSKA (reference sequence). This CDR3 reads CSARARRAEAFF. In DNA, the CDR3 is TGCAGTGCTAGAGCGAGGCGGGCTGAAGCTTTCTTT.

V and J are TRBV24-1 and TRBJ2-1; D is perhaps TRBD2 (8 bases). Germline CDR1 and CDR2: KGHDR and SFDVKD. The V and J ends lost 4 bases and 4 bases respectively, with 28 bases between them. CDR3 size: 20 residues. CDR3 sequence: CATSEVGETGSQRGYNEQFF. DNA for the CDR3: TGTGCCACCAGTGAAGTAGGAGAGACAGGGTCCCAGCGGGGGTACAATGAGCAGTTCTTC.

The rearrangement uses TRBV4-1 and TRBJ1-5; D is unresolved. Germline V gene data show CDR1 as MGHRA and CDR2 as YSYEKL. CDR3 length: 19 residues. The V end lost 0 bases, the J end lost 3 bases, and 21 bases lay between the germline ends. The CDR3 protein is CASSQDVMAGVGDNQPQHF. CDR3 in DNA: TGCGCCAGCAGCCAAGATGTAATGGCCGGAGTCGGTGACAATCAGCCCCAGCATTTT.

J is TRBJ1-1 and V is TRBV7-9; no reliable D call. Germline CDR1 SEHNR, CDR2 FQNEAQ (reference sequence). This CDR3 is built from 15 residues. The V end was cut by 6 bases, the J end by 3 bases, with 17 bases between. DNA for the CDR3: TGTGCCAGCAGTGATCCCCGCGGGGTCGACACTGAAGCTTTCTTT. Translation: CASSDPRGVDTEAFF.

This clonotype was recorded a few times. This chain connects TRBV6-1 to TRBJ2-1; TRBD2 might be the D (6 bases). The CDR3 runs 15 residues. Per germline, CDR1 MNHNS and CDR2 SASEGT. V lost 7 bases to trimming and J lost 2 bases, with 15 bases between them. The CDR3 coding sequence is TGTGCCAGCACCCTCCTAGCGATGACCTACAATGAGCAGTTCTTC. Translating gives CASTLLAMTYNEQFF.

The chain recombines TRBV30 with TRBJ1-5, with D tentatively TRBD1 (5 bases). CDR1 is GTSNPN, CDR2 SVGIG, per germline (reference sequence). CDR3 size: 15 residues. The V gene lost 3 bases and the J gene lost 4 bases, with 16 bases spanning the gap. The CDR3 DNA reads as TGTGCCTGGAGCTTTGGGGGGGGGAGAAATCAGCCCCAGCATTTT. Protein: CAWSFGGGRNQPQHF.

Points on this clonotype: A read error may explain this, as a much larger clone is one base away. The chain uses TRBV30 and TRBJ2-7; D remains unclear. This CDR3 is 12 amino acids long. CDR1 and CDR2 from the germline V gene are GTSNPN and SVGIG (reference sequence). In DNA, the CDR3 is TGTGCCTGGAGTGTTGGTCAGTACGAGCTGTACTTC. This sequence encodes CAWSVGQYELYF. Full variable domain (rest looked up from reference TRBV30 and TRBJ2-7): SQTIHQWPATLVQPVGSPLSLECTVEGTSNPNLYWYRQAAGRGLQLLFYSVGIGQISSEVPQNLSASRPQDRQFILSSKKLLLSDSGFYLCAWSVGQYELYFGPGTRLTVT.

The rearrangement links TRBV4-1 to TRBJ2-2; 15 bases line up with TRBD2. Germline CDR1 and CDR2: MGHRA and YSYEKL. Losses at the gene ends were 6 bases for V and 8 bases for J; bases not matched to a gene: 7. The CDR3 has 16 amino acids. The DNA of the CDR3 is TGCGCCAGCAGGCCGGGACTAGCGGGGGGCACGGGGGAGCTGTTTTTT. It encodes CASRPGLAGGTGELFF.

The sample holds many counts of this clonotype. The gene calls are TRBV28 and TRBJ1-2; perhaps TRBD1 as D (5 bases). Germline V gene lookup returns CDR1 MDHEN and CDR2 SYDVKM. The CDR3 consists of 14 residues. The ends were cut back, 0 bases at V and 8 bases at J, with 13 bases in the middle. The CDR3 is CASSLWGRVLGYTF. For the CDR3, the DNA is TGTGCCAGCAGTTTATGGGGCAGGGTGCTGGGCTACACCTTC.

This clonotype was seen a few times. The V call is TRBV4-1, the J call TRBJ2-5, with 10 bases aligning to TRBD1. CDR1 and CDR2 (germline): MGHRA, YSYEKL. V gave up 3 bases and J gave up 4 bases; unmatched junction bases: 2. This CDR3 is built from 14 residues. CDR3 bases: TGCGCCAGCAGCCACCGACAGGGGGCAGAGACCCAGTACTTC. Translated, it gives CASSHRQGAETQYF.

The sample holds many counts of this clonotype. V and J are TRBV7-9 and TRBJ2-7; no clear D gene. Deletions cut 4 bases from V and 4 bases from J, with 11 bases between. The CDR3 has 13 residues. Germline V gene data show CDR1 as SEHNR and CDR2 as FQNEAQ (reference sequence). CDR3 residues: CASSSLKEYEQYF. In nucleotides, the CDR3 is TGTGCCAGCAGCTCCCTGAAGGAGTACGAGCAGTACTTC.

This clonotype was picked up many times. The chain employs TRBV2 and TRBJ2-5, with D tentatively TRBD2 (6 bases). Germline V gene lookup returns CDR1 SNHLY and CDR2 FYNNEI. This CDR3 region has 15 residues. Trimming removed 7 bases from V and 4 bases from J, with 19 bases in between. CDR3 region: CASTREAGRRETQYF. Written as DNA, the CDR3 is TGTGCCAGCACCCGAGAGGCAGGGAGGAGAGAGACCCAGTACTTC.

The chain combines TRBV20-1 with TRBJ1-1; D remains unclear. CDR3 size: 13 residues. V was pared by 5 bases and J by 8 bases, with 18 bases between. Germline V gene data show CDR1 as DFQATT and CDR2 as SNEGSKA (reference sequence). This CDR3 reads CSAEKGVFPEAFF. The CDR3 region has the DNA TGCAGTGCTGAAAAGGGAGTCTTCCCCGAAGCTTTCTTT.

This clonotype was detected ten times or more. The chain has TRBV19 and TRBJ2-5; no clear D. With 6 bases removed from V and 5 bases from J, the gap between germline ends came to 7 bases. The CDR3 runs 11 residues. Germline lookup yields CDR1 LNHDA and CDR2 SQIVND (reference sequence). The CDR3 reads CASRSGETQYF. CDR3 nucleotides: TGTGCCAGTAGATCCGGGGAGACCCAGTACTTC.

This chain joins TRBV5-1 and TRBJ2-5; 9 bases match TRBD1. The J segment lost 4 bases and the V segment lost 4 bases, leaving 5 bases of the junction unmatched. Germline CDR1 is SGHRS and CDR2 is YFSETQ. CDR3 length: 14 amino acids. The CDR3 region is CASSLQDRGETQYF. The CDR3 nucleotides read TGCGCCAGCAGCCTGCAGGACAGGGGAGAGACCCAGTACTTC.

Note on this clonotype: With a much larger clone just one base away, this may be a read error. It is likely a read error, because the conserved phenylalanine at the end of the CDR3 is missing. This rearrangement joins TRBV15 to TRBJ2-7; 9 bases align to TRBD2. Germline V gene sequence: CDR1 LNHNV, CDR2 YYDKDF (reference sequence). J gave up 4 bases and V 6 bases, and 16 bases lay outside the gene matches. CDR3 size: 17 residues. CDR3 in DNA: TGTGCCACCAGGAAAGATATATTGCGGGAGGGGAGGTACGAGCAGTACCTC. Protein: CATRKDILREGRYEQYL.

This clonotype was detected many times. The chain links TRBV18 to TRBJ2-5, with D possibly being TRBD2 (5 bases). V was clipped by 1 base and J by 3 bases, with 6 bases between them. The germline V gene has CDR1 KGHSH and CDR2 LQKENI. The CDR3 sequence is 13 residues long. The CDR3 spells CASSPLLEETQYF. DNA of the CDR3: TGTGCCAGCTCACCACTACTAGAAGAGACCCAGTACTTC.

This clonotype was counted ten times or more. This sequence joins TRBV7-9 and TRBJ2-5; 11 bases match TRBD1. CDR3 length equals 16 residues. Trimming cost V 4 bases and J 2 bases; bases outside gene matches: 6. Looked up from germline, CDR1 is SEHNR and CDR2 is FQNEAQ (reference sequence). Here the CDR3 DNA reads TGTGCCAGCAGCTACCTGGACAGGGGGCAACAAGAGACCCAGTACTTC. It yields the protein CASSYLDRGQQETQYF.

This clonotype was counted at least ten times. The rearrangement links TRBV11-2 to TRBJ2-7, with D perhaps TRBD1 or TRBD2 (5 bases each). Per germline, CDR1 SGHAT and CDR2 FQNNGV. The CDR3 has 15 residues. The V and J ends lost 4 bases and 7 bases respectively, with 20 bases between them. The CDR3 region has the DNA TGTGCCAGCAGCTCTGAGGGGTATGGGGTGGGGGAGCAGTACTTC. It translates to CASSSEGYGVGEQYF.

This clonotype was counted ten times or more. DNA of the CDR3: TGTGCCACCAGCAGAGTTAGGCCGAGCTACGAGCAGTACTTC. This codes for CATSRVRPSYEQYF. The rearrangement uses TRBV15 and TRBJ2-7; D is unclear. CDR1 is LNHNV and CDR2 is YYDKDF in the germline V gene (reference sequence). CDR3 size: 14 residues. V dropped 1 base and J dropped 3 bases, with 10 bases sitting between them. The whole variable domain, remainder taken from reference TRBV15 and TRBJ2-7, is DAMVIQNPRYQVTQFGKPVTLSCSQTLNHNVMYWYQQKSSQAPKLLFHYYDKDFNNEADTPDNFQSRRPNTSFCFLDIRSPGLGDTAMYLCATSRVRPSYEQYFGPGTRLTVT.

The chain carries TRBV6-2 or TRBV6-3 and TRBJ2-3, with 13 bases aligning to TRBD2. The CDR3 has 16 amino acids. Germline CDR1 MNHEY, CDR2 SVGEGT. Losses at the gene ends were 2 bases for V and 10 bases for J; bases not matched to a gene: 9. The chain's CDR3 is CASSYNTGTSGIAQYF. DNA for the CDR3: TGTGCCAGCAGTTACAACACCGGGACTAGCGGGATTGCGCAGTATTTT.

This chain uses TRBV5-8 with TRBJ2-5; maybe TRBD2 (5 bases). The CDR3 contains 13 residues. The V end lost 5 bases, the J end lost 2 bases, and 10 bases lay between the germline ends. Germline V CDR1 and CDR2: SGHTS, YDEGEE. CDR3 protein: CASSRGVQETQYF. CDR3 bases: TGTGCCAGCAGTCGGGGTGTACAAGAGACCCAGTACTTC.

This clonotype was observed many times. The chain links TRBV28 to TRBJ2-4; 11 bases fit TRBD1. Germline V gene data show CDR1 as MDHEN and CDR2 as SYDVKM. This CDR3 is 19 amino acids long. V lost 6 bases, J lost 2 bases, and 15 bases stayed unmatched. CDR3 in DNA: TGTGCCAGCAGCCCAACGGGACAGGGGGGTTATTATCCCAAAAACATTCAGTACTTC. As protein: CASSPTGQGGYYPKNIQYF.

About this clonotype itself: One junction end does not reproduce the germline sequence, and a read error may be involved. The chain couples TRBV19 to TRBJ1-2; unclear D gene. Germline lookup yields CDR1 LNHDA and CDR2 SQIVND (reference sequence). The CDR3 spans 13 residues. The CDR3 region is CASSSGPIYGCTF. The CDR3 DNA reads TGTGCCAGTAGTAGTGGCCCCATCTATGGCTGCACCTTC.

This clonotype was found many times. This chain uses TRBV2 with TRBJ1-4, with D unclear. V was clipped by 3 bases and J by 0 bases, with 11 bases between them. Germline V gives CDR1 SNHLY, CDR2 FYNNEI. The CDR3 sequence is 16 residues long. CDR3 amino acids: CASSEGQRTTNEKLFF. The CDR3 DNA reads TGTGCCAGCAGTGAGGGCCAGCGGACAACTAATGAAAAACTGTTTTTT.